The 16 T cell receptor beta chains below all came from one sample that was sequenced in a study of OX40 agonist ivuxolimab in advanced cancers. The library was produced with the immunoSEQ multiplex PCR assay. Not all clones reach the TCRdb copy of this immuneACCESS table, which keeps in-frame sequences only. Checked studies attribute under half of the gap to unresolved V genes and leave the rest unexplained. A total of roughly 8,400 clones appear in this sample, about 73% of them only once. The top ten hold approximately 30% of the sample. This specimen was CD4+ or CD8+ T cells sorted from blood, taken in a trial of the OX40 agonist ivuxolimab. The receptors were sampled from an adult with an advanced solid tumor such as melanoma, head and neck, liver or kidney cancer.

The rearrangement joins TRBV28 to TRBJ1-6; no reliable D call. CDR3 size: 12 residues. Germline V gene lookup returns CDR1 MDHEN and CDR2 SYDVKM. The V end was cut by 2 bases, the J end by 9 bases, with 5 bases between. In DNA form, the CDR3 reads TGTGCCAGCAGTTTAAGTGGTTCACCCCTCCACTTT. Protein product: CASSLSGSPLHF.

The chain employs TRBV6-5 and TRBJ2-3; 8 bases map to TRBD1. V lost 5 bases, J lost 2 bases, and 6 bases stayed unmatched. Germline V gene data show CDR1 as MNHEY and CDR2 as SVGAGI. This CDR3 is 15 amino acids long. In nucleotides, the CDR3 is TGTGCCAGCAGTCTCCGGGACAGGTACACAGATACGCAGTATTTT. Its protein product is CASSLRDRYTDTQYF.

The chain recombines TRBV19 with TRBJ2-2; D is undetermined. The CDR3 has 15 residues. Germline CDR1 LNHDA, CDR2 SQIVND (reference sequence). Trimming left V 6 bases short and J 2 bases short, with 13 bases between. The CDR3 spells CASRFGWGNTGELFF. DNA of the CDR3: TGTGCCAGTAGGTTCGGTTGGGGAAACACCGGGGAGCTGTTTTTT.

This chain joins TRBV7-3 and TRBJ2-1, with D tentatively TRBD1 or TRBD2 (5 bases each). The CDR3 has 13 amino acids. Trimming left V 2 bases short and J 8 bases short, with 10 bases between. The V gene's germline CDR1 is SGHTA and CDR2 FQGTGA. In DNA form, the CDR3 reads TGTGCCAGCAGCTTAGGGGGTTTAGATGAGCAGTTCTTC. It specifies CASSLGGLDEQFF.

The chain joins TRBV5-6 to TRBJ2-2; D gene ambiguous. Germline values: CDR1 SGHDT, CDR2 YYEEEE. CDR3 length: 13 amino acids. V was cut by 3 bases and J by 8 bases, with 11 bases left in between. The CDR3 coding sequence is TGTGCCAGCAGCTGGGCAGGAGCAGGGGAGCTGTTTTTT. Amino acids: CASSWAGAGELFF.

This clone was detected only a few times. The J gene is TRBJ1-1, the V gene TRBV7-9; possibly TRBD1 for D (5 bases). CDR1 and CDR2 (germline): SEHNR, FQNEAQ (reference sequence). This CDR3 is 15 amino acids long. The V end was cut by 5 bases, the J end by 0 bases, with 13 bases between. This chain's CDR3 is CASSTGPTLNTEAFF. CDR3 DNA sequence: TGTGCCAGCAGCACAGGACCGACTTTGAACACTGAAGCTTTCTTT.

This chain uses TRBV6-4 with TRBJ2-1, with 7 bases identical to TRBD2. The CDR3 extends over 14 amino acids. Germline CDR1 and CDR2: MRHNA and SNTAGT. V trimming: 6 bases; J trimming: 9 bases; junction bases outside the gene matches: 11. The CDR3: CASRIASGAVEQFF. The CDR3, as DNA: TGTGCCAGCAGAATAGCCAGCGGGGCGGTTGAGCAGTTCTTC.

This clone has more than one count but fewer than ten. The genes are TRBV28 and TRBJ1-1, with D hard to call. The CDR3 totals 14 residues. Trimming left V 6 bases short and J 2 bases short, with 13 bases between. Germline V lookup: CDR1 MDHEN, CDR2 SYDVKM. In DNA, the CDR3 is TGTGCCAGCAGAACTTGGACGGGAAACACTGAAGCTTTCTTT. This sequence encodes CASRTWTGNTEAFF.

The CDR3 loop is CASSQASGANVLTF. DNA of the CDR3: TGTGCCAGCAGCCAAGCCTCTGGGGCCAACGTCCTGACTTTC. The chain employs TRBV27 and TRBJ2-6; no clear D gene. The CDR3 is made up of 14 amino acids. The V end lost 6 bases, the J end lost 0 bases, and 6 bases lay between the germline ends. The V gene's germline CDR1 is MNHEY and CDR2 SMNVEV (reference sequence).

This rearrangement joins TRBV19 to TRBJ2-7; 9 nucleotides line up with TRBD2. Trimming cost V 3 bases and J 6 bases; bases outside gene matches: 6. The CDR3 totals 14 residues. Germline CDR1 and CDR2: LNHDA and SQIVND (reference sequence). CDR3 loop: CASSISGGPIEQYF. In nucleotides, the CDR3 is TGTGCCAGTAGTATCAGCGGGGGGCCTATCGAGCAGTACTTC.

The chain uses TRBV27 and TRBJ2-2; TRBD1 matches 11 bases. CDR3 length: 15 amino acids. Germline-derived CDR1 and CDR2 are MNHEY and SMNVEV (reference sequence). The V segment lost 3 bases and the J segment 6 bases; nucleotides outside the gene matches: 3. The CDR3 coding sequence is TGTGCCAGCAGTTTGGACAGGGGGCATGCCGGGGAGCTGTTTTTT. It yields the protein CASSLDRGHAGELFF.

The CDR3 sequence: CAISPSGRYEQYF. CDR3 sequence (DNA): TGTGCCATCAGTCCTAGCGGGAGGTACGAGCAGTACTTC. J is TRBJ2-7 and V is TRBV10-3; 11 bases agree with TRBD2. The germline V gene has CDR1 ENHRY and CDR2 SYGVKD. This CDR3 spans 13 amino acids. J gave up 4 bases and V 5 bases, and 1 base lay outside the gene matches.

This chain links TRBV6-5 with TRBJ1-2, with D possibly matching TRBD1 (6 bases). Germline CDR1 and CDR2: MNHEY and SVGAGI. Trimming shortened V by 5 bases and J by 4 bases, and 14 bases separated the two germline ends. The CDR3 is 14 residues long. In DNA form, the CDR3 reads TGTGCCAGCAGTGAATGGCAGGGGCCCTATGGCTACACCTTC. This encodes CASSEWQGPYGYTF.

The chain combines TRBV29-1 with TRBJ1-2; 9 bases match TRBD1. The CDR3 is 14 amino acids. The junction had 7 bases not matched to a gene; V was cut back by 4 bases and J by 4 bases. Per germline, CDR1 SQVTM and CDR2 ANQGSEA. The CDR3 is CSVVSGQGTYGYTF. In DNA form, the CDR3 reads TGCAGCGTTGTGTCTGGACAGGGGACCTATGGCTACACCTTC.

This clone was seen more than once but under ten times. The CDR3 reads CASSIGGTVNEKLFF. In DNA form, the CDR3 reads TGTGCCAGCAGCATAGGGGGGACGGTAAATGAAAAACTGTTTTTT. V usage is TRBV9 and J usage is TRBJ1-4; a weak D match, TRBD1 (6 bases). The V end was cut by 4 bases, the J end by 5 bases, with 15 bases between. The CDR3 totals 15 residues. Germline CDR1 is SGDLS and CDR2 is YYNGEE.

CDR3 sequence reads: CASSLWSGGSYEQYF. The CDR3 coding sequence is TGTGCCAGCAGCTTATGGTCGGGAGGGTCCTACGAGCAGTACTTC. This rearrangement joins TRBV7-3 to TRBJ2-7; 8 bases map to TRBD2. There are 15 residues in the CDR3. Germline values: CDR1 SGHTA, CDR2 FQGTGA. Trimming removed 2 bases from V and 1 base from J; junction bases left unmatched: 4.